This TCR beta chain appears in the sequencing data of a study of T cell responses to AZD1222 COVID-19 vaccine (dated by TCRdb to the early 2020s). Concerning the study at large: A total of just over 230 trial participants underwent TCR sequencing, of whom about 200 had received two doses of AZD1222 and around 25 had received two doses of the MenACWY control vaccine. Trial participants were enrolled into age subgroups of 18-55, 56-69 and 70-plus years, which contained approximately 150, 30 and 60 TCR-sequenced participants, respectively.

The CDR3 goes from the cysteine to the phenylalanine over 15 residues. Only the CDR3 DNA is retained, 45 bases long and in frame from the first base. Taken from the germline V gene, the CDR1 and CDR2 loops are MNHEY and SVGAGI. V ends up 6 bases short and J 0 bases short, with an unmatched junction base count of 4. As regards this clone: Its antigen specificity is not known. Base qualities are not provided; no much larger clone lies one nucleotide away.

The CDR3 regions of human TCRbeta chains were analyzed by immunosequencing. In the paper's pipeline: TCRs in the repertoires were matched against a reference library of SARS-CoV-2-specific TCRs that had been generated with the MIRA antigen-specificity platform. Breadth meant the fraction of unique TCRs that were SARS-CoV-2-associated, whereas depth meant the fraction of total T cells that were SARS-CoV-2-associated. Using the MIRA data, each spike-specific TCR was assigned both to the spike region to which the TCR was reactive and to a CD4 or CD8 class. Log10-transformed breadth and depth values were compared by one-way ANOVA with Sidak's multiple comparisons tests. Not all clones reach the TCRdb copy of this immuneACCESS table, which keeps in-frame sequences only. Checked studies attribute under half of the gap to unresolved V genes and leave the rest unexplained. V and J calls and clone size are given by that table; D and trimming were obtained from the DNA. Present in this sample are around 150,000 clones, about 92% of which were seen just once. Clones ranked in the top ten supply approximately 6.2% of the sample.

The time point label corresponds to: about 28 days (+/-7) after the second vaccine dose. AZD1222 recipients with second doses at about 4 weeks or about 12 weeks were pooled, because spike-specific TCR depth and breadth did not differ between schedules. Samples from vaccinated people were obtained from the UK trials COV001 and COV002, which included a single-blind randomized controlled phase 2/3 trial of AZD1222 (ChAdOx1 nCoV-19) in healthy adults. Trial participant PBMC samples were collected at day 0 and day 28 after the second dose for TCRbeta chain sequencing. What the work shows at the level of the full study, not this receptor alone: CD4 TCRs associated with the vaccine covered the entire spike protein, and the dominant responses were in regions 160-218 and 743-854. No day 14 peak-response samples were available, so repertoires were characterized only after the peak T cell response. Conclusions about previously exposed vaccinees were limited because only six AZD1222 recipients were SARS-CoV-2 seropositive at baseline. Epitopes outside the regions mutated in the B.1.351 and B.1.1.7 variants were reportedly recognized by nearly half of the unique spike-specific TCRs. The 56-69-year group was small, and its depth increase did not reach significance, likely because of low power. Spike-specific TCR breadth and depth rose significantly after two AZD1222 doses compared with day 0 and with MenACWY recipients. Participants were mostly white British and included more females than males, and it was suggested by the authors that clonal diversity may have been underestimated.

The TCR sequence derives from an adult who received the AZD1222 COVID-19 vaccine. The receptor chain draws on TRBV6-5 and TRBJ2-2; TRBD1 matches 7 bases in the middle. Here the sequenced sample was peripheral blood, taken 28 days after the second AZD1222 dose. The DNA reads as follows: TGTGCCAGCAGGGACGGACAGGCGAACACCGGGGAGCTGTTTTTT. This is translated as CASRDGQANTGELFF.